This T cell receptor beta chain was captured by sequencing in a study of T cell responses to AZD1222 COVID-19 vaccine. Remarks on this clone: Its antigen is not identified.

Sequencing used immunoSEQ multiplex PCR; TCRdb keeps in-frame clones, though not all of them. Among some 150,000 clones, about 90% were seen once, and the ten largest hold about 2.7%. Findings of the study overall: Just five to seven people given AZD1222 tested seropositive at baseline. The study sampled repertoires only after the peak T cell response. The donors showed a predominance of white British ancestry and of females, with possible underestimation of clonal diversity.

CDR3 length: 17 residues. V lost 1 base to trimming and J lost 0 bases, with 16 bases between them. Germline lookup yields CDR1 SGHAT and CDR2 FQNNGV. The source was peripheral blood, collected on day 0 of AZD1222 vaccination. The chain employs TRBV11-2 and TRBJ2-7; a possible D gene is TRBD1 (6 bases). This TCR was sampled from an adult in good health. In DNA, the CDR3 is TGTGCCAGCAGCTTAGGGTCTGGGGGCCTCGCCTCCTACGAGCAGTACTTC. Translation gives CASSLGSGGLASYEQYF.